The clone carrying this T cell receptor beta chain came up a few times. What it binds is unknown. These data are taken from a study of response to subunit inactivated influenza vaccine. Findings and limits, study-wide: The authors suggested that few new T cells are recruited per seasonal influenza vaccination.

TCRdb processed the RT-PCR reads anew with MiXCR; each CDR3 protein has one entry. The table records around 250,000 distinct CDR3 sequences, 9.5% to 15% of them present only once. This CDR3 comprises 14 residues. Germline loops: CDR1 LGHNA, CDR2 YSLEER. V shed 0 bases and J shed 6 bases, with 12 bases lying between them. The sequenced sample was non-naive T cells sorted from PBMCs, obtained 14 days before vaccination. The chain employs TRBV4-3 and TRBJ2-7; the D gene is possibly TRBD1 (5 bases). This sequence originates from a man over 45 who received an inactivated influenza vaccine. Here the CDR3 DNA reads TGCGCCAGCAGCCAAGAAATAAGGGGTCTCGAGCAGTACTTC. Translation: CASSQEIRGLEQYF.